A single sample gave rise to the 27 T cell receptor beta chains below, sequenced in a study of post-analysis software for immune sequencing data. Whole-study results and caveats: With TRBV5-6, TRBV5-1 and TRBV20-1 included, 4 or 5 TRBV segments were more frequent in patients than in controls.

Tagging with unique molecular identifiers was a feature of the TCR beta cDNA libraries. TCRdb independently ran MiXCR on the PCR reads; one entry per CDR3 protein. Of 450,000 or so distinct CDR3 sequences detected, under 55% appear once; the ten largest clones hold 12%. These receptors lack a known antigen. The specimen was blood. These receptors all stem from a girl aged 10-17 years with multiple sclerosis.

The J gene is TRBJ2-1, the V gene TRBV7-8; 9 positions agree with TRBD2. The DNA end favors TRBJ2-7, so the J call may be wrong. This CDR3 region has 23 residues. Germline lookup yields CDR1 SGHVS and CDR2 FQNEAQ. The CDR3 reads CASSLGGSPFLGGRASYYNEQYF. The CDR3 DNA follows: TGTGCCAGCAGCTTAGGGGGGTCACCTTTCCTAGGCGGGAGGGCCTCTTACTACAATGAGCAGTACTTC.

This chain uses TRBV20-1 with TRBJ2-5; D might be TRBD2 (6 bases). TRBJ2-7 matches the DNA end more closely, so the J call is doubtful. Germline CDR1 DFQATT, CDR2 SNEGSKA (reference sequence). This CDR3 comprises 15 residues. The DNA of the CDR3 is TGCAGTGCTGGAGCTCCGCGGGGACTCTCCTACGAGCAGTACTTC. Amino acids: CSAGAPRGLSYEQYF.

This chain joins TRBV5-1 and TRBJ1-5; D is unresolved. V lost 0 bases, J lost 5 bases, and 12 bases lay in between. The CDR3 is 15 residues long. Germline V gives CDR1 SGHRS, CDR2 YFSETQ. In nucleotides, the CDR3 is TGCGCCAGCAGCTTGGGGGTCTCAACGGATCAGCCCCAGCATTTT. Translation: CASSLGVSTDQPQHF.

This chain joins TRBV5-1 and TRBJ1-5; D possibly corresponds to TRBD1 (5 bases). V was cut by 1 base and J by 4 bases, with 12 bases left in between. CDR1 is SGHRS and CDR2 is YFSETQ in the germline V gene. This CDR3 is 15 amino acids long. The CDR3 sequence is CASSLLGGENQPQHF. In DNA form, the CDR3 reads TGCGCCAGCAGCTTGTTGGGGGGGGAGAATCAGCCCCAGCATTTT.

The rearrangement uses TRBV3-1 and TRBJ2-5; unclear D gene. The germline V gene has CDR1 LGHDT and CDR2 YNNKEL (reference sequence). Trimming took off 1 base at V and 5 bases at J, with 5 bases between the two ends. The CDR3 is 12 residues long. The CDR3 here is CASSQVDETQYF. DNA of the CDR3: TGTGCCAGCAGCCAAGTAGACGAGACCCAGTACTTC.

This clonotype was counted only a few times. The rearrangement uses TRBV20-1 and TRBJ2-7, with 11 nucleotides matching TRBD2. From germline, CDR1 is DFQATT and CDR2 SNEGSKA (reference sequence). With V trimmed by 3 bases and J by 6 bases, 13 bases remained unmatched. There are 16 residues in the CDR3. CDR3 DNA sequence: TGCAGTGCTAGGGATACCCTACTAGCGGGAGAGGGCGAGCAGTACTTC. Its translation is CSARDTLLAGEGEQYF.

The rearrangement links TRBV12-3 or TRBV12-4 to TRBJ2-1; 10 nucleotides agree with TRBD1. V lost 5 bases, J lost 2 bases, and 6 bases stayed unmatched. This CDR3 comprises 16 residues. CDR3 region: CASSPLDRGTYNEQFF. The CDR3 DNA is TGTGCCAGCAGTCCACTGGACAGGGGGACCTACAATGAGCAGTTCTTC.

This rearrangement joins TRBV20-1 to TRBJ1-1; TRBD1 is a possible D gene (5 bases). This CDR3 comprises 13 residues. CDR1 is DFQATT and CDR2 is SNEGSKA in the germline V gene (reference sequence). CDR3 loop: CRGVGRENTEAFF. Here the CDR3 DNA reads TGCAGGGGGGTGGGACGGGAGAACACTGAAGCTTTCTTT.

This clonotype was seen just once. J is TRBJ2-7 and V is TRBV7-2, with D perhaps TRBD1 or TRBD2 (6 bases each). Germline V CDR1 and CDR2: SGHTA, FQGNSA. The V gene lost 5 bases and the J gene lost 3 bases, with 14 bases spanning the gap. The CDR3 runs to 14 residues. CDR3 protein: CASSLIGGGYEQYF. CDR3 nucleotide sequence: TGTGCCAGCAGCCTGATCGGGGGCGGCTACGAGCAGTACTTC.

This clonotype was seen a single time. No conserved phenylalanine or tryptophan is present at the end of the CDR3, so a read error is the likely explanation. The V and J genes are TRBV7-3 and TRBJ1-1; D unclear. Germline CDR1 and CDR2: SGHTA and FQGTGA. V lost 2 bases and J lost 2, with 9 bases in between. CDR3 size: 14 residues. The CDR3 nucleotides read TGTGCCAGCAGCTTAGACCCAGGAAACACTGAAGCTTTCCTT. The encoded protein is CASSLDPGNTEAFL.

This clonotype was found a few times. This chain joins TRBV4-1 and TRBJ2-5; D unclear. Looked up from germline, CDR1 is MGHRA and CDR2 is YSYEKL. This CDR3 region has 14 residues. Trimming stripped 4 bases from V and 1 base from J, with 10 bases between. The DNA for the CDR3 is TGCGCCAGCAGCCTGGCGGTCGCCCAAGAGACCCAGTACTTC. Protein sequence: CASSLAVAQETQYF.

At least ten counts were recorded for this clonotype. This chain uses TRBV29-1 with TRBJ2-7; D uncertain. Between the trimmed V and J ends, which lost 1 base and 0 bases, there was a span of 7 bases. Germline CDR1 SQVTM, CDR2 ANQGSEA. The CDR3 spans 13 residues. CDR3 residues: CSVEGWGSYEQYF. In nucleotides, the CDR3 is TGCAGCGTTGAAGGTTGGGGCTCCTACGAGCAGTACTTC.

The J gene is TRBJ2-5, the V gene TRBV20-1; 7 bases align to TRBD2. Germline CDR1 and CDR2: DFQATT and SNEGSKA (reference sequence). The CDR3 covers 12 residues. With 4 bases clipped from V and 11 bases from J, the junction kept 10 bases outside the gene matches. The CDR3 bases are TGCAGTGCTATGAGCGGGGCCTACGTGCAGTACTTC. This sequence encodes CSAMSGAYVQYF.

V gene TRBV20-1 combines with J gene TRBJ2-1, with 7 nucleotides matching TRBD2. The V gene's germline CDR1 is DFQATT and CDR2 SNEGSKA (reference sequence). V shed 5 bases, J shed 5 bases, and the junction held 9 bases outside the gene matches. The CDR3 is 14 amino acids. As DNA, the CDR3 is TGCAGTGCTGATGGGGGAGGGCCCAACAATGAGCAGTTCTTC. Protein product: CSADGGGPNNEQFF.

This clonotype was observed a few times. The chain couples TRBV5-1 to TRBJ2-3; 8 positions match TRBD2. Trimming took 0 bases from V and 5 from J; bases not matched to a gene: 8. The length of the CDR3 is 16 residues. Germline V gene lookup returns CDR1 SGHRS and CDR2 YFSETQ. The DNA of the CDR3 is TGCGCCAGCAGCTTGGTGGCTCGGGAGGGAGGAGATACGCAGTATTTT. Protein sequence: CASSLVAREGGDTQYF.

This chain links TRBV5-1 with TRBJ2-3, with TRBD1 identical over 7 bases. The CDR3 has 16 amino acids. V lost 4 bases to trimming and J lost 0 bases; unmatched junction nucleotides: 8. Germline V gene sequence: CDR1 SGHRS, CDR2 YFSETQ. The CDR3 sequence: CASSIRDSGSTDTQYF. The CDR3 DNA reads TGCGCCAGCAGCATAAGGGACAGCGGTAGCACAGATACGCAGTATTTT.

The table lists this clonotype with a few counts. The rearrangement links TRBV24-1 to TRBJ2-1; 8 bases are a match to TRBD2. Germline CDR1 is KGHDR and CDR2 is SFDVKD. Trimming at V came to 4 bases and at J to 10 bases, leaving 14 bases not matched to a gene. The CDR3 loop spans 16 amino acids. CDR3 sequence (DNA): TGTGCCACCAGTGACGGAAGGCTAGCGGGTGAGCGGGAGCAGTTCTTC. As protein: CATSDGRLAGEREQFF.

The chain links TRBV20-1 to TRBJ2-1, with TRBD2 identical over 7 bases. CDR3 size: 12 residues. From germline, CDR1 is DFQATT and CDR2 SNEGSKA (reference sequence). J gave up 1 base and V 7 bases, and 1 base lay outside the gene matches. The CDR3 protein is CSGAGSYNEQFF. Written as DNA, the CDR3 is TGCAGTGGAGCGGGGTCCTACAATGAGCAGTTCTTC.

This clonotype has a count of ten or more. The chain's CDR3 is CASSYGRGYEQFF. CDR3 nucleotide sequence: TGTGCCAGCAGCTATGGACGAGGCTATGAGCAGTTCTTC. The chain has TRBV7-6 and TRBJ2-1; no firm D call. Germline V gives CDR1 SGHVS, CDR2 FNYEAQ. V was cut by 4 bases and J by 8 bases, with 12 bases left in between. The CDR3 loop spans 13 amino acids.

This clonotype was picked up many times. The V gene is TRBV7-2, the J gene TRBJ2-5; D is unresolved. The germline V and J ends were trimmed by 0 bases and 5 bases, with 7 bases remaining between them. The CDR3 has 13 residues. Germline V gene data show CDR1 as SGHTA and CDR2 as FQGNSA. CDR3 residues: CASSLARSETQYF. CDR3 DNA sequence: TGTGCCAGCAGCTTAGCTAGATCGGAGACCCAGTACTTC.

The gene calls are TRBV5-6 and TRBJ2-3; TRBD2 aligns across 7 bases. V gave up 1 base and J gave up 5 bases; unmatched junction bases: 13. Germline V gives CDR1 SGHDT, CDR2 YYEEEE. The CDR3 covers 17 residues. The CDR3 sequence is CASSLKLRESVGDTQYF. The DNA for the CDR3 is TGTGCCAGCAGCTTGAAGTTGCGGGAGAGTGTTGGAGATACGCAGTATTTT.

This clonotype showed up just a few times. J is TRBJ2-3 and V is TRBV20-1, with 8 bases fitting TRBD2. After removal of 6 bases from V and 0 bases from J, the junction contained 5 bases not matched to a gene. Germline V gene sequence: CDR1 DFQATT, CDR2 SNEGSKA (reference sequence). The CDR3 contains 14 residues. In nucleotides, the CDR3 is TGCAGTGCGCAGACTAGCGTCAGCACAGATACGCAGTATTTT. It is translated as CSAQTSVSTDTQYF.

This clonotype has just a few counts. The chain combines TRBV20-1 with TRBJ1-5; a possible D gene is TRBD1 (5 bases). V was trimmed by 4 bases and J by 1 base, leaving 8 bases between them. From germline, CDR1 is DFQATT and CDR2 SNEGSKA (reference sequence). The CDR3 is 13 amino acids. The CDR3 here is CSAMTESNQPQHF. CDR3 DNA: TGCAGTGCTATGACAGAAAGCAATCAGCCCCAGCATTTT.

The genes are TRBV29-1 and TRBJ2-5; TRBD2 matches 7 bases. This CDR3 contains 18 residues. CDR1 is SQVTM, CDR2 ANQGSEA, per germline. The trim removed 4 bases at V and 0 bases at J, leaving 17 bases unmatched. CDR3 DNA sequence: TGCAGCGTTGTCCTTAACGGAGGCGGGAGAGGGGACCAAGAGACCCAGTACTTC. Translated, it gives CSVVLNGGGRGDQETQYF.

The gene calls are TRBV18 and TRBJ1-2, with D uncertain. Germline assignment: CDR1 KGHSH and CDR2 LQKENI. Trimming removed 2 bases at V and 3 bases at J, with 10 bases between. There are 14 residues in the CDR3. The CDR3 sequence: CASSPSDKDYGYTF. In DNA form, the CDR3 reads TGTGCCAGCTCACCATCAGACAAAGACTATGGCTACACCTTC.

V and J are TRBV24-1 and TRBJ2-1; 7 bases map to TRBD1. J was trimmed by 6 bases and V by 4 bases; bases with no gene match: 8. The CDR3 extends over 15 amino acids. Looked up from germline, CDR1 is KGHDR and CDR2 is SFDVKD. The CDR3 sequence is CATSDPGQRANEQFF. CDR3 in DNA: TGTGCCACCAGTGACCCGGGACAGCGCGCCAATGAGCAGTTCTTC.

The CDR3 DNA follows: TGTGCCAGCAGCCCACGGGACTTTGTGAACACTGAAGCTTTCTTT. It is translated as CASSPRDFVNTEAFF. The genes are TRBV13 and TRBJ1-1, with D possibly TRBD1 on 5 matching bases. This CDR3 has 15 amino acids. Trimming stripped 5 bases from V and 0 bases from J, with 13 bases between. The germline V gene has CDR1 PRHDT and CDR2 FYEKMQ (reference sequence). The variable domain in full, completed from reference TRBV13 and TRBJ1-1, reads AAGVIQSPRHLIKEKRETATLKCYPIPRHDTVYWYQQGPGQDPQFLISFYEKMQSDKGSIPDRFSAQQFSDYHSELNMSSLELGDSALYFCASSPRDFVNTEAFFGQGTRLTVV.